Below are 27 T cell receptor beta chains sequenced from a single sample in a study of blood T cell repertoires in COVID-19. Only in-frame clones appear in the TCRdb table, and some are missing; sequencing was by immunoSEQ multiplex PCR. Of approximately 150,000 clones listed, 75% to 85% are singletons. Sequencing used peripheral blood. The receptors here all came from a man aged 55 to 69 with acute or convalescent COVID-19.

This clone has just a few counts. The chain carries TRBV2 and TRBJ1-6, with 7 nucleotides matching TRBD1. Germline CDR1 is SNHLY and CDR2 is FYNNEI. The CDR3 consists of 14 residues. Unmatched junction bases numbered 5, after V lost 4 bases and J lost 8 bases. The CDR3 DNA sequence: TGTGCCAGCAGTGTAAAGGGGGCTTATTCACCCCTCCACTTT. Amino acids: CASSVKGAYSPLHF.

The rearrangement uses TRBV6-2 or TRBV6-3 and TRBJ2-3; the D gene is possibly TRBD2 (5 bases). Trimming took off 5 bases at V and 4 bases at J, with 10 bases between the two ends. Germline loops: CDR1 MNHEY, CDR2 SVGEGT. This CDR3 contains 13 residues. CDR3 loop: CASSIGEPDTQYF. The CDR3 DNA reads TGTGCCAGCAGTATCGGGGAGCCAGATACGCAGTATTTT.

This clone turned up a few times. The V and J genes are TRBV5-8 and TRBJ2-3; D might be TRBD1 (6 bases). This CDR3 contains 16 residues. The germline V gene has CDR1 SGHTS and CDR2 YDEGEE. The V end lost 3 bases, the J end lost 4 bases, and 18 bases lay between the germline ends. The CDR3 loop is CASSSRAGAGSDTQYF. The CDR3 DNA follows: TGTGCCAGCAGCTCCCGTGCAGGGGCTGGGTCAGATACGCAGTATTTT.

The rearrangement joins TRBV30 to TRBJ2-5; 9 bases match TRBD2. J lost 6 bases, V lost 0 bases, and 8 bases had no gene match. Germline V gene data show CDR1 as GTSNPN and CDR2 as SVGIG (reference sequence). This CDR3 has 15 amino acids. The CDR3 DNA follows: TGTGCCTGGAGTGTACTTGGCGGGAGGGCTCAGACCCAGTACTTC. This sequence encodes CAWSVLGGRAQTQYF. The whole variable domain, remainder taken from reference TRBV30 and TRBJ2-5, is SQTIHQWPATLVQPVGSPLSLECTVEGTSNPNLYWYRQAAGRGLQLLFYSVGIGQISSEVPQNLSASRPQDRQFILSSKKLLLSDSGFYLCAWSVLGGRAQTQYFGPGTRLLVL.

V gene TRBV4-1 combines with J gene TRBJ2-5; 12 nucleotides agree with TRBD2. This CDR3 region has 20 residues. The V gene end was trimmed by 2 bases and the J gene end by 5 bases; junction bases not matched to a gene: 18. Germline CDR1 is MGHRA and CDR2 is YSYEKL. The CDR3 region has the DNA TGCGCCAGCAGCCAACCCGCTGGGGGGGCTAGCGGGAGGGCCGGGGAGACCCAGTACTTC. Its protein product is CASSQPAGGASGRAGETQYF.

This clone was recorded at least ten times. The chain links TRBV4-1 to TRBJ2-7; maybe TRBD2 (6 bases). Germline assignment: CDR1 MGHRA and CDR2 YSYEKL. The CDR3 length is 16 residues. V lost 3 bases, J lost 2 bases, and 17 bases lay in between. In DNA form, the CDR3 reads TGCGCCAGCAGCCAGGGTGCGGGACCCGCAACCTACGAGCAGTACTTC. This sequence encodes CASSQGAGPATYEQYF.

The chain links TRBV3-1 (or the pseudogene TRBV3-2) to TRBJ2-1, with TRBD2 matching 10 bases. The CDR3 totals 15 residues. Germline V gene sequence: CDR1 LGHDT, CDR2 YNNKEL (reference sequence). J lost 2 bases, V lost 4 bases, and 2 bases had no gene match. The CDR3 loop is CASSPLAGAYNEQFF. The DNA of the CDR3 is TGTGCCAGCAGCCCGCTAGCGGGGGCCTACAATGAGCAGTTCTTC.

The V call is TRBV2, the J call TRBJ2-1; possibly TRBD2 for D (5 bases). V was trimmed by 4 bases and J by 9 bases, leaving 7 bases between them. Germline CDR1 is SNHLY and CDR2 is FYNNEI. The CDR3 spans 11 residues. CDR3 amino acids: CASSVGGEQFF. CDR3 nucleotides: TGTGCCAGCAGTGTAGGAGGTGAGCAGTTCTTC.

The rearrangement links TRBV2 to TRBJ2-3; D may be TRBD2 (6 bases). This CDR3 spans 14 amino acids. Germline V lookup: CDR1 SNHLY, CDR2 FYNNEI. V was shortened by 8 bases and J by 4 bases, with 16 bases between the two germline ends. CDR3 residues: CASQSGSPPDTQYF. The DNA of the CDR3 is TGTGCCAGCCAGAGCGGGTCGCCCCCAGATACGCAGTATTTT.

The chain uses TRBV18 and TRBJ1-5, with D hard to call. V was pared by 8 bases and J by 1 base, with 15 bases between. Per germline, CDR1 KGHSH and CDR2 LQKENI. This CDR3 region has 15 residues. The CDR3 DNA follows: TGTGCCAGCGCCTCAGGACTAGTCAGCAATCAGCCCCAGCATTTT. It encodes CASASGLVSNQPQHF.

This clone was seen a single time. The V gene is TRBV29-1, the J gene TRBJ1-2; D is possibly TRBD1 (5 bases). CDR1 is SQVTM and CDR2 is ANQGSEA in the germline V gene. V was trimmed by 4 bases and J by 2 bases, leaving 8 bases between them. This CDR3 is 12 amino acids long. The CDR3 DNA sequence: TGCAGCGTTGTTGCAGGGAACTATGGCTACACCTTC. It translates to CSVVAGNYGYTF.

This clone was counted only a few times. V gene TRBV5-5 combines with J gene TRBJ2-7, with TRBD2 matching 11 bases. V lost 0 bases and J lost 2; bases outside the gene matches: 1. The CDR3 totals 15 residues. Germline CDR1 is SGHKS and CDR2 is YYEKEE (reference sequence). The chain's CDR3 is CASSLVAGGPYEQYF. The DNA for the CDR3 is TGTGCCAGCAGCTTGGTAGCGGGAGGGCCCTACGAGCAGTACTTC.

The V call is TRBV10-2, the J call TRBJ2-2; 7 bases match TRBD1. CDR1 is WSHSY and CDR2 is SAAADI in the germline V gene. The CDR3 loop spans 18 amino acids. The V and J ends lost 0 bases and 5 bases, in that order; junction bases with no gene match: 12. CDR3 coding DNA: TGCGCCAGCAGTGAGTCGAATTCCCCACAGGGGAAGACCGGGGAGCTGTTTTTT. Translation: CASSESNSPQGKTGELFF.

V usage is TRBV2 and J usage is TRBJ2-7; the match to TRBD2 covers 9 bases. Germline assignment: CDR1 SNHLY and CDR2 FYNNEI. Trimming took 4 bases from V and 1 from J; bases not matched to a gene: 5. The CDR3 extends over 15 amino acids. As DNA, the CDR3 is TGTGCCAGCAGTGGCGGACTAGCGCGATCCTACGAGCAGTACTTC. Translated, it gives CASSGGLARSYEQYF.

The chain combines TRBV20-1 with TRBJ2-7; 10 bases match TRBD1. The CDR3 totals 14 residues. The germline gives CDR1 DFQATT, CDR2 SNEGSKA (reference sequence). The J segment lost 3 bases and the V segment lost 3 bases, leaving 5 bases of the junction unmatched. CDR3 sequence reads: CSASRTGGVYEQYF. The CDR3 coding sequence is TGCAGTGCTAGTCGGACAGGGGGGGTCTACGAGCAGTACTTC.

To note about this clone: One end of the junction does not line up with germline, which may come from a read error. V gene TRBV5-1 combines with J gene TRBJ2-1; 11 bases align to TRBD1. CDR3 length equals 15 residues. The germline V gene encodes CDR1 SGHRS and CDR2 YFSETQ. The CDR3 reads CASRLDRGLYNEQFF. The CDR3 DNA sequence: TGCGCCAGCAGATTGGACAGGGGGCTTTACAATGAGCAGTTCTTC.

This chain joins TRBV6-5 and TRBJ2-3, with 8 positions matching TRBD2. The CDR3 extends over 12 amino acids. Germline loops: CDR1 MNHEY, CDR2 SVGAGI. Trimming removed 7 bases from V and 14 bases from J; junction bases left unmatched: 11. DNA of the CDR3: TGTGCCAGCACCACTAGCGGCCTGGGTGTGTATTTT. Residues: CASTTSGLGVYF.

CDR3 sequence (DNA): TGTGCCAGCAGCCAAGATCCTACTTCCTCTAGCACAGATACGCAGTATTTT. Encoded protein: CASSQDPTSSSTDTQYF. V gene TRBV3-1 (or the pseudogene TRBV3-2) combines with J gene TRBJ2-3; D is unresolved. The germline V gene has CDR1 LGHDT and CDR2 YNNKEL (reference sequence). This CDR3 contains 17 residues. Trimming left V 0 bases short and J 0 bases short, with 13 bases between.

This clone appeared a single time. The CDR3 DNA reads as TGCGCCAGCAGCTCTGTAGCGGGCGTCTCCTACGAGCAGTACTTC. Translation: CASSSVAGVSYEQYF. The chain joins TRBV5-1 to TRBJ2-7; 7 bases map to TRBD2. Losses at the gene ends were 3 bases for V and 0 bases for J; bases not matched to a gene: 6. CDR1 is SGHRS, CDR2 YFSETQ, per germline. This CDR3 is built from 15 residues.

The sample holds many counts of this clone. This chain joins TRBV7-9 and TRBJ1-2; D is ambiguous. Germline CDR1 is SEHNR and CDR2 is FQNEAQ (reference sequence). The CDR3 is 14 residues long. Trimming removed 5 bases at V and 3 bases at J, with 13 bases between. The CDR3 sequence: CASSRLQPYYGYTF. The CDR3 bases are TGTGCCAGCAGCAGACTCCAACCCTACTATGGCTACACCTTC.

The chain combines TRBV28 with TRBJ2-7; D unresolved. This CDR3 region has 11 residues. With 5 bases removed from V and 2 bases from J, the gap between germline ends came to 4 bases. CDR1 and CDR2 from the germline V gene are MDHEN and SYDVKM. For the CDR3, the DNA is TGTGCCAGCAGTATCGCCTACGAGCAGTACTTC. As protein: CASSIAYEQYF. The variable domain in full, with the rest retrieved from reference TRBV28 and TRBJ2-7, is DVKVTQSSRYLVKRTGEKVFLECVQDMDHENMFWYRQDPGLGLRLIYFSYDVKMKEKGDIPEGYSVSREKKERFSLILESASTNQTSMYLCASSIAYEQYFGPGTRLTVT.

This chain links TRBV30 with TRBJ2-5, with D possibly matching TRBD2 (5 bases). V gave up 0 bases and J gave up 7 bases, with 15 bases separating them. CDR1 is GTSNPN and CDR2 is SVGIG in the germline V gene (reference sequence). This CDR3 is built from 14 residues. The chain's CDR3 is CAWSVTRARGTQYF. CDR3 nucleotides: TGTGCCTGGAGTGTGACACGGGCCCGGGGGACCCAGTACTTC.

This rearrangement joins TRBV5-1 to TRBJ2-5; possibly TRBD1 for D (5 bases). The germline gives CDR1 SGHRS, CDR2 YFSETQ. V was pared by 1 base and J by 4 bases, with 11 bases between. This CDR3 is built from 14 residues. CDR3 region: CASSLSRVGETQYF. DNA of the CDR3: TGCGCCAGCAGCTTGAGCAGGGTGGGAGAGACCCAGTACTTC.

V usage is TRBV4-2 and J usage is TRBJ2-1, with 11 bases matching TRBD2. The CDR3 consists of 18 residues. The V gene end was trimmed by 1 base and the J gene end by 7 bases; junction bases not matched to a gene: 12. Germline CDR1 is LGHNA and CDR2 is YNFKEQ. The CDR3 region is CASSQGGPSGRIVNEQFF. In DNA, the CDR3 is TGTGCCAGCAGCCAAGGAGGGCCTAGCGGGAGGATTGTTAATGAGCAGTTCTTC.

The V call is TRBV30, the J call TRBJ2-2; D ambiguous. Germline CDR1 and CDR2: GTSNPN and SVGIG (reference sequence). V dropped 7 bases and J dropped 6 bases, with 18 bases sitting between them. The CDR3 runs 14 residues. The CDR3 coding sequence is TGTGCCTATCGCGCGCCCTGGTTTCCCGGGGAGCTGTTTTTT. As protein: CAYRAPWFPGELFF.

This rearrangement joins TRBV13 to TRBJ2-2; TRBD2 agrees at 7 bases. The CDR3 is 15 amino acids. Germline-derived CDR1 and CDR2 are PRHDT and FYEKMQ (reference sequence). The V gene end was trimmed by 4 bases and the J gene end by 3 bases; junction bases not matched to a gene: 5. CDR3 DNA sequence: TGTGCCAGCAGCTCTCCTACTAGCGACACCGGGGAGCTGTTTTTT. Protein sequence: CASSSPTSDTGELFF.

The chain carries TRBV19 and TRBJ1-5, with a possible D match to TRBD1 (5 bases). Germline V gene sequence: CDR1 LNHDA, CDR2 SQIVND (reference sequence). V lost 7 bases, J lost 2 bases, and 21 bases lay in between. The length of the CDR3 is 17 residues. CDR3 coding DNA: TGTGCCAGTACCGATCCCTGGGGGGGAGGAGGCAATCAGCCCCAGCATTTT. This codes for CASTDPWGGGGNQPQHF. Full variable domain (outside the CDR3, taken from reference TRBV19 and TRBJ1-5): DGGITQSPKYLFRKEGQNVTLSCEQNLNHDAMYWYRQDPGQGLRLIYYSQIVNDFQKGDIAEGYSVSREKKESFPLTVTSAQKNPTAFYLCASTDPWGGGGNQPQHFGDGTRLSIL.